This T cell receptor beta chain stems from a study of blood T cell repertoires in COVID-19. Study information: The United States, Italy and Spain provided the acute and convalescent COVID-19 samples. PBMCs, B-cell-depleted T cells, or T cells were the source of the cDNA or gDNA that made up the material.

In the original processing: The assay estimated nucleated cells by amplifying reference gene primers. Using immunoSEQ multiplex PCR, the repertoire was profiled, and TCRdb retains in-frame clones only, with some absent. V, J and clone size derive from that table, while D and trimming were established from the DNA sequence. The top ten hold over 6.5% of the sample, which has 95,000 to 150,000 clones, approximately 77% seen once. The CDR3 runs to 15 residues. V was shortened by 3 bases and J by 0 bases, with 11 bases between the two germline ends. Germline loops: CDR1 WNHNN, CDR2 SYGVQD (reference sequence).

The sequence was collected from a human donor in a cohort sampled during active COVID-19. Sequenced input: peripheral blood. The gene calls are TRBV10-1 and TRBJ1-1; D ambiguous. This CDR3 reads CASSEAGSLNTEAFF. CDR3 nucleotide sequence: TGCGCCAGCAGTGAAGCGGGCAGCTTGAACACTGAAGCTTTCTTT.